These T cell receptor beta chains were read from a single sample in a study of response to subunit inactivated influenza vaccine. One entry per CDR3 protein, called by TCRdb with MiXCR from the RT-PCR reads. The sample holds roughly 650,000 distinct CDR3 sequences; approximately 14% are singletons and the top ten take about 7.6%. Sequenced material: PBMCs from blood, taken roughly 15 days before vaccination. These receptors all stem from a man aged 45-65 years who received an inactivated influenza vaccine. Each CDR3 is given with its conserved first and last residue. D genes are given only for firm matches. Size tells how often a clone was seen (once, few, many) or the class of an expanded clone, and some rows leave it out.

cdr3_nt: TGCGCCAGCAGCTTAACCGTTCTGAACACCGGGGAGCTGTTTTTT
cdr3_aa: CASSLTVLNTGELFF
v_call: TRBV5-1
clone_size: many
d_call: -
j_call: TRBJ2-2

cdr3_nt: TGTGCCAGCAGTTTACGTTGGCAGGGATCGAACACTGAAGCTTTCTTT
cdr3_aa: CASSLRWQGSNTEAFF
v_call: TRBV12-3/TRBV12-4
clone_size: few
d_call: -
j_call: TRBJ1-1

cdr3_nt: TGTGCCAGCAGCCTCGAGGGTGGTGAGGCCAACGTCCTGACTTTC
cdr3_aa: CASSLEGGEANVLTF
v_call: TRBV6-2/TRBV6-3
clone_size: -
d_call: -
j_call: TRBJ2-6

cdr3_nt: TGTGCCAGCAGCTTAGTGGGGTACTCGAACACTGAAGCTTTCTTT
cdr3_aa: CASSLVGYSNTEAFF
v_call: TRBV7-2
clone_size: -
d_call: -
j_call: TRBJ1-1

cdr3_nt: TGTGCCAGCAGCTTAGATAGCGGGGGGGGCTCCTACGAGCAGTACTTC
cdr3_aa: CASSLDSGGGSYEQYF
v_call: TRBV7-9
clone_size: -
d_call: TRBD2
j_call: TRBJ2-7

cdr3_nt: TGCGCCAGCAGCCAAGACATTCGCGGGGGGTTACACAATGAGCAGTTCTTC
cdr3_aa: CASSQDIRGGLHNEQFF
v_call: TRBV4-3
clone_size: few
d_call: TRBD2
j_call: TRBJ2-1

cdr3_nt: TGTGCCAGCAGCCCTGGCCGGGCCTATGGCTACACCTTC
cdr3_aa: CASSPGRAYGYTF
v_call: TRBV3-1
clone_size: few
d_call: -
j_call: TRBJ1-2

cdr3_nt: TGTGCCAGCAGAGGAAGCGTATCAGAGACCCAGTACTTC
cdr3_aa: CASRGSVSETQYF
v_call: TRBV3-1
clone_size: -
d_call: -
j_call: TRBJ2-5

cdr3_nt: TGTGCCAGCAGCTTGAGACAGGGGCGTGATTCCGGGGAGCTGTTTTTT
cdr3_aa: CASSLRQGRDSGELFF
v_call: TRBV5-5
clone_size: many
d_call: TRBD1
j_call: TRBJ2-2

cdr3_nt: TGTGCCACCAGTGATTTACCCCCGAATGAGCAGTTCTTC
cdr3_aa: CATSDLPPNEQFF
v_call: TRBV24-1
clone_size: -
d_call: -
j_call: TRBJ2-1

cdr3_nt: TGCAGTGCTAGAGACCCAAAACAGGGATTCACAGATACGCAGTATTTT
cdr3_aa: CSARDPKQGFTDTQYF
v_call: TRBV20-1
clone_size: -
d_call: -
j_call: TRBJ2-3

cdr3_nt: TGCGCCAGCAGCCAGGCTGCCGGGAGCACCGGGGAGCTGTTTTTT
cdr3_aa: CASSQAAGSTGELFF
v_call: TRBV4-3
clone_size: few
d_call: -
j_call: TRBJ2-2

cdr3_nt: TGCAGTGCCCACCGCTCTGGGGCCAACGTCCTGACTTTC
cdr3_aa: CSAHRSGANVLTF
v_call: TRBV20-1
clone_size: -
d_call: -
j_call: TRBJ2-6

cdr3_nt: TGTGCCAGCAGCCACCTGCCCGGGACAGGGGTCTACAATGAGCAGTTCTTC
cdr3_aa: CASSHLPGTGVYNEQFF
v_call: TRBV12-3/TRBV12-4
clone_size: -
d_call: TRBD1
j_call: TRBJ2-1

cdr3_nt: TGTGCCAGCAGCCCCGGTAACGTTATCGAGCAGTACTTC
cdr3_aa: CASSPGNVIEQYF
v_call: TRBV14
clone_size: -
d_call: -
j_call: TRBJ2-7

cdr3_nt: TGCAGCGTTGAGGGACTGCGCGGGGCCAACGTCCTGACTTTC
cdr3_aa: CSVEGLRGANVLTF
v_call: TRBV29-1
clone_size: few
d_call: -
j_call: TRBJ2-6

cdr3_nt: TGTGCCAGCAGTATAACCGGGACAGGGAACGAGCAGTACTTC
cdr3_aa: CASSITGTGNEQYF
v_call: TRBV28
clone_size: few
d_call: TRBD1
j_call: TRBJ2-7

cdr3_nt: TGTGCCAGCAGTCCACTTCTTCCTACTAATGAGCAGTTCTTC
cdr3_aa: CASSPLLPTNEQFF
v_call: TRBV28
clone_size: -
d_call: -
j_call: TRBJ2-1

cdr3_nt: TGTGCCATCAGTGACTCGCAGAGTCCAGCGGGAAGCTCCTACGAGCAGTACTTC
cdr3_aa: CAISDSQSPAGSSYEQYF
v_call: TRBV10-3
clone_size: -
d_call: TRBD2
j_call: TRBJ2-7

cdr3_nt: TGTGCCAGCACCCGGGGACCGCTTGCCGGGGAGCTGTTTTTT
cdr3_aa: CASTRGPLAGELFF
v_call: TRBV28
clone_size: few
d_call: -
j_call: TRBJ2-2

cdr3_nt: TGTGCCAGCAGTTACACAAGGACGGCGAACACTGAAGCTTTCTTT
cdr3_aa: CASSYTRTANTEAFF
v_call: TRBV6-5
clone_size: -
d_call: -
j_call: TRBJ1-1

cdr3_nt: TGCGCCAGCAGCTCAACAGGGCACTACACAGATACGCAGTATTTT
cdr3_aa: CASSSTGHYTDTQYF
v_call: TRBV4-3
clone_size: few
d_call: -
j_call: TRBJ2-3

cdr3_nt: TGTGCCAGCAGCCAACTAGCGGGAGGCACCTACGAGCAGTACTTC
cdr3_aa: CASSQLAGGTYEQYF
v_call: TRBV5-6
clone_size: many
d_call: TRBD2
j_call: TRBJ2-7

cdr3_nt: TGCAGTGCCCAAAAGGGGACAGGGGGCACTGAAGCTTTCTTT
cdr3_aa: CSAQKGTGGTEAFF
v_call: TRBV20-1
clone_size: few
d_call: TRBD1
j_call: TRBJ1-1

cdr3_nt: TGCGCCAGCAGCCAAGAATACGGGGGATATAGCAATCAGCCCCAGCATTTT
cdr3_aa: CASSQEYGGYSNQPQHF
v_call: TRBV4-3
clone_size: -
d_call: -
j_call: TRBJ1-5

cdr3_nt: TGTGCCAGCAGCGTATTCTCGTCGACAGAAAACTATGGCTACACCTTC
cdr3_aa: CASSVFSSTENYGYTF
v_call: TRBV9
clone_size: -
d_call: -
j_call: TRBJ1-2

cdr3_nt: TGTGCCAGCAGTTCGGGGTTGCAAGAGACCCAGTACTTC
cdr3_aa: CASSSGLQETQYF
v_call: TRBV12-3/TRBV12-4
clone_size: many
d_call: -
j_call: TRBJ2-5

cdr3_nt: TGTGCCAGCAGATCGACAGGGACTGAAGCTTTCTTT
cdr3_aa: CASRSTGTEAFF
v_call: TRBV6-5
clone_size: -
d_call: TRBD1
j_call: TRBJ1-1

cdr3_nt: TGTGCCAGCAGCTACCTCGGGGGGACTCAGTTCTTC
cdr3_aa: CASSYLGGTQFF
v_call: TRBV7-9
clone_size: few
d_call: TRBD2
j_call: TRBJ2-1

cdr3_nt: TGTGCCAGCAGTTCCCAAGGACTTTCCACAGATACGCAGTATTTT
cdr3_aa: CASSSQGLSTDTQYF
v_call: TRBV6-2/TRBV6-3
clone_size: -
d_call: -
j_call: TRBJ2-3

cdr3_nt: TGCAGTGCGACCCCCGGGGGCGGAGCCTACGAGCAGTACTTC
cdr3_aa: CSATPGGGAYEQYF
v_call: TRBV20-1
clone_size: few
d_call: -
j_call: TRBJ2-7

cdr3_nt: TGTGCCAGCAGTTTAACAGGCTTCTACGAGCAGTACTTC
cdr3_aa: CASSLTGFYEQYF
v_call: TRBV27
clone_size: -
d_call: -
j_call: TRBJ2-7

cdr3_nt: TGTGCCAGCAGTTCGGGACTCCCTGGTAGCGATGAGCAGTTCTTC
cdr3_aa: CASSSGLPGSDEQFF
v_call: TRBV12-3/TRBV12-4
clone_size: few
d_call: -
j_call: TRBJ2-1